The 12 T cell receptor beta chains listed next were all sequenced from one sample in a study of T cell responses to AZD1222 COVID-19 vaccine. Some clones are missing from TCRdb's copy, which holds only in-frame ones; the method was immunoSEQ multiplex PCR. Of approximately 100,000 clones listed, around 90% are singletons. The sequencing used peripheral blood, collected on day 0 of AZD1222 vaccination. Receptors were obtained from an adult in good health.

This chain links TRBV10-2 with TRBJ1-1, with a possible D match to TRBD1 (5 bases). The CDR3 extends over 12 amino acids. V lost 4 bases to trimming and J lost 5 bases, with 8 bases between them. CDR1 WSHSY and CDR2 SAAADI come from the germline V gene. The CDR3 DNA reads TGCGCCAGCAGTGCCGGGGGGACTGAAGCTTTCTTT. It translates to CASSAGGTEAFF.

The V call is TRBV18, the J call TRBJ1-2; 7 positions agree with TRBD1. CDR1 is KGHSH and CDR2 is LQKENI in the germline V gene. V dropped 3 bases and J dropped 6; count of bases not matched to a gene: 7. The CDR3 runs to 14 residues. CDR3 region: CASSPMDRPNGYTF. CDR3 coding DNA: TGTGCCAGCTCACCCATGGACAGGCCTAATGGCTACACCTTC.

This chain uses TRBV9 with TRBJ2-3; 9 positions agree with TRBD1. The J segment lost 4 bases and the V segment lost 3 bases, leaving 18 bases of the junction unmatched. The CDR3 is 19 amino acids. Germline-derived CDR1 and CDR2 are SGDLS and YYNGEE. CDR3 bases: TGTGCCAGCAGCGGAACAGGGGGCGCGCCGGCTAGCAGTGCAGATACGCAGTATTTT. Protein product: CASSGTGGAPASSADTQYF.

The genes are TRBV4-2 and TRBJ2-1, with 7 positions matching TRBD2. In germline, CDR1 is LGHNA, CDR2 YNFKEQ. The CDR3 runs to 15 residues. V trimming: 6 bases; J trimming: 6 bases; junction bases outside the gene matches: 11. This chain's CDR3 is CASSFSLGLFNEQFF. Written as DNA, the CDR3 is TGTGCCAGCAGTTTCAGTCTGGGACTATTCAATGAGCAGTTCTTC.

This chain links TRBV7-3 with TRBJ1-1, with 9 bases fitting TRBD1. CDR3 size: 16 residues. Germline V gives CDR1 SGHTA, CDR2 FQGTGA. Trimming took 1 base from V and 5 from J; bases not matched to a gene: 8. DNA of the CDR3: TGTGCCAGCAGCTTAAAATTTGACAGGGGGAAAACTGAAGCTTTCTTT. This codes for CASSLKFDRGKTEAFF.

The rearrangement links TRBV6-6 to TRBJ1-1; D possibly corresponds to TRBD1 (5 bases). Trimming took off 2 bases at V and 4 bases at J, with 8 bases between the two ends. The CDR3 spans 13 residues. From germline, CDR1 is MNHNY and CDR2 SVGAGI (reference sequence). Here the CDR3 reads CASSYQGPTEAFF. The CDR3, as DNA: TGTGCCAGCAGTTACCAGGGTCCCACTGAAGCTTTCTTT.

The CDR3 coding sequence is TGCAGCGTGTCGGACGGCCTGCTCGGCAATCAGCCCCAGCATTTT. Translated: CSVSDGLLGNQPQHF. The chain links TRBV29-1 to TRBJ1-5; D remains ambiguous. Trimming stripped 6 bases from V and 2 bases from J, with 17 bases between. CDR1 is SQVTM and CDR2 is ANQGSEA in the germline V gene. This CDR3 region has 15 residues.

The rearrangement links TRBV5-6 to TRBJ1-6; 8 nucleotides align to TRBD1. CDR1 and CDR2 from the germline V gene are SGHDT and YYEEEE. Losses at the gene ends were 5 bases for V and 6 bases for J; bases not matched to a gene: 7. The CDR3 spans 15 residues. The DNA of the CDR3 is TGTGCCAGCAGTCCTGGACAGGGTGGTAATTCACCCCTCCACTTT. This translates into CASSPGQGGNSPLHF.

The V and J genes are TRBV28 and TRBJ2-1; 10 nucleotides line up with TRBD1. CDR3 length: 15 amino acids. V trimming: 6 bases; J trimming: 8 bases; junction bases outside the gene matches: 10. Germline CDR1 is MDHEN and CDR2 is SYDVKM. The CDR3 coding sequence is TGTGCCAGCAGGAGGACAGGGGGAGGTTGGGATGAGCAGTTCTTC. Its protein product is CASRRTGGGWDEQFF.

The V call is TRBV11-2, the J call TRBJ2-1; 7 nucleotides line up with TRBD1. V gave up 3 bases and J gave up 8 bases; unmatched junction bases: 7. Germline CDR1 and CDR2: SGHAT and FQNNGV. This CDR3 comprises 14 residues. As DNA, the CDR3 is TGTGCCAGCAGCTTGGGACAGCTGGGCGATGAGCAGTTCTTC. Protein product: CASSLGQLGDEQFF.

The chain is built from TRBV2 and TRBJ2-7; D perhaps matches TRBD2 (7 bases). The CDR3 loop spans 14 amino acids. Germline values: CDR1 SNHLY, CDR2 FYNNEI. The V and J ends lost 3 bases and 5 bases respectively, with 14 bases between them. The CDR3 coding sequence is TGTGCCAGCAGTGAGTGGGGGGGCAGTAACGAGCAGTACTTC. It codes for CASSEWGGSNEQYF.

This clone turned up a few times. The chain combines TRBV6-2 or TRBV6-3 with TRBJ2-1; the match to TRBD1 covers 9 bases. The germline CDR1 and CDR2 sequences are MNHEY and SVGEGT. With V trimmed by 0 bases and J by 8 bases, 5 bases remained unmatched. The CDR3 consists of 15 residues. CDR3 amino acids: CASSYSTGGFDEQFF. CDR3 bases: TGTGCCAGCAGTTACTCGACAGGGGGTTTTGATGAGCAGTTCTTC.